Each of the 30 T cell receptor beta chains below was sequenced from the same sample in a study of shared clonotypes between healthy human individuals. Only CD45RO-negative cells positively selected for CCR7 counted as naive CD8 cells, so terminally differentiated effector memory CD45RA+ cells were excluded. Repertoires were generated with immunoSEQ multiplex PCR, while TCRdb's copy carries only in-frame clones and drops some. This sample has about 2,100,000 clones; more than 85% occur once, and the top ten carry around 1.7%. Sequencing was carried out using naive CD8+ T cells from PBMCs. These receptors were obtained from a man between 18 and 35 years old in good health. Some clones in this sample may be carry-over from other donors' samples.

The chain carries TRBV7-9 and TRBJ2-7; D gene ambiguous. Trimming shortened V by 5 bases and J by 0 bases, and 11 bases separated the two germline ends. CDR3 length equals 14 residues. Germline V lookup: CDR1 SEHNR, CDR2 FQNEAQ (reference sequence). CDR3 DNA sequence: TGTGCCAGCAGCCCGTGGAAGAGCTCCTACGAGCAGTACTTC. Residues: CASSPWKSSYEQYF. Using reference TRBV7-9 and TRBJ2-7 for the parts outside the CDR3, the full variable domain is DTGVSQNPRHKITKRGQNVTFRCDPISEHNRLYWYRQTLGQGPEFLTYFQNEAQLEKSRLLSDRFSAERPKGSFSTLEIQRTEQGDSAMYLCASSPWKSSYEQYFGPGTRLTVT.

The chain has TRBV27 and TRBJ1-2; D uncertain. V was clipped by 5 bases and J by 3 bases, with 10 bases between them. Germline V gene data show CDR1 as MNHEY and CDR2 as SMNVEV (reference sequence). The CDR3 is 13 residues long. The CDR3 nucleotides are TGTGCCAGCAGTCCGGCGGGGTACTATGGCTACACCTTC. Protein sequence: CASSPAGYYGYTF.

The chain has TRBV5-4 and TRBJ2-6; D unresolved. From germline, CDR1 is SGHNT and CDR2 YYREEE (reference sequence). The CDR3 runs 16 residues. V lost 2 bases, J lost 0 bases, and 9 bases lay in between. The CDR3 DNA is TGTGCCAGCAGCTTTAGTCGAGTCTCTGGGGCCAACGTCCTGACTTTC. It yields the protein CASSFSRVSGANVLTF.

The chain uses TRBV7-3 and TRBJ2-2; unclear D gene. The germline V gene has CDR1 SGHTA and CDR2 FQGTGA. Trimming took off 5 bases at V and 4 bases at J, with 11 bases between the two ends. This CDR3 is built from 14 residues. The CDR3 sequence is CASSLSSATGELFF. The CDR3 DNA is TGTGCCAGCAGCCTCTCTTCGGCCACCGGGGAGCTGTTTTTT.

The V and J genes are TRBV9 and TRBJ2-7, with 8 bases matching TRBD2. Germline-derived CDR1 and CDR2 are SGDLS and YYNGEE. The CDR3 has 15 amino acids. J lost 5 bases, V lost 4 bases, and 11 bases had no gene match. The chain's CDR3 is CASSSGLESINEQYF. The DNA of the CDR3 is TGTGCCAGCAGCTCGGGACTAGAGTCTATCAACGAGCAGTACTTC.

The V and J genes are TRBV13 and TRBJ1-2, with TRBD1 matching over 8 bases. V lost 4 bases and J lost 6; bases outside the gene matches: 7. The CDR3 runs 14 residues. Germline-derived CDR1 and CDR2 are PRHDT and FYEKMQ (reference sequence). The CDR3 here is CASSSMTGDHGYTF. In DNA form, the CDR3 reads TGTGCCAGCAGCTCTATGACAGGGGATCATGGCTACACCTTC. The variable domain in full, with the rest retrieved from reference TRBV13 and TRBJ1-2, is AAGVIQSPRHLIKEKRETATLKCYPIPRHDTVYWYQQGPGQDPQFLISFYEKMQSDKGSIPDRFSAQQFSDYHSELNMSSLELGDSALYFCASSSMTGDHGYTFGSGTRLTVV.

V is TRBV9 and J is TRBJ2-5; TRBD2 matches 7 bases. Germline loops: CDR1 SGDLS, CDR2 YYNGEE. The CDR3 spans 16 residues. Losses at the gene ends were 3 bases for V and 0 bases for J; bases not matched to a gene: 8. This CDR3 reads CASSAPSGTYQETQYF. For the CDR3, the DNA is TGTGCCAGCAGCGCCCCTAGCGGCACGTACCAAGAGACCCAGTACTTC.

The chain uses TRBV30 and TRBJ2-2; D is uncertain. This CDR3 region has 13 residues. Germline V lookup: CDR1 GTSNPN, CDR2 SVGIG (reference sequence). Trimming removed 3 bases at V and 0 bases at J, with 5 bases between. Written as DNA, the CDR3 is TGTGCCTGGAGGGTCGCGAACACCGGGGAGCTGTTTTTT. This gives the protein CAWRVANTGELFF.

The gene calls are TRBV7-3 and TRBJ2-1, with 10 bases matching TRBD2. The germline gives CDR1 SGHTA, CDR2 FQGTGA. The trim removed 3 bases at V and 6 bases at J, leaving 5 bases unmatched. The length of the CDR3 is 15 residues. The CDR3 region has the DNA TGTGCCAGCAGCTTCCGACTAGCGGGCCTCAATGAGCAGTTCTTC. Amino acids: CASSFRLAGLNEQFF.

This chain links TRBV10-1 with TRBJ2-7; D may be TRBD1 (5 bases). Trimming took 10 bases from V and 4 from J, leaving 23 bases between them. The CDR3 spans 15 residues. Germline CDR1 is WNHNN and CDR2 is SYGVQD (reference sequence). CDR3 DNA sequence: TGCGCCAAGCTTCGGAAACAGGTAGGTTGTTACGAGCAGTACTTC. This encodes CAKLRKQVGCYEQYF.

The V call is TRBV27, the J call TRBJ2-6; D possibly matches TRBD1 or TRBD2 (6 bases each). This CDR3 region has 17 residues. Germline V gives CDR1 MNHEY, CDR2 SMNVEV (reference sequence). Trimming removed 2 bases at V and 4 bases at J, with 15 bases between. CDR3 nucleotide sequence: TGTGCCAGCAGTTTAGACCCTTGGGGGGCCGGGGCCAACGTCCTGACTTTC. Amino acids: CASSLDPWGAGANVLTF.

This clone was detected only a few times. The chain employs TRBV9 and TRBJ2-3, with 9 bases matching TRBD2. Germline V gene lookup returns CDR1 SGDLS and CDR2 YYNGEE. The V and J ends lost 7 bases and 2 bases, in that order; junction bases with no gene match: 8. CDR3 length equals 15 residues. The CDR3 coding sequence is TGTGCCAGCGGACATAGCGGGGGTTCCACAGATACGCAGTATTTT. Its protein is CASGHSGGSTDTQYF.

This sequence joins TRBV5-4 and TRBJ2-7; 14 nucleotides agree with TRBD2. CDR3 size: 15 residues. The germline gives CDR1 SGHNT, CDR2 YYREEE (reference sequence). The trim removed 4 bases at V and 3 bases at J, leaving 3 bases unmatched. The CDR3: CASSTGLAGDYEQYF. The CDR3 region has the DNA TGTGCCAGCAGCACGGGACTAGCGGGAGACTACGAGCAGTACTTC.

The CDR3 DNA is TGTGCCAGCAGCCTGGGAGGGGCGGGAGAGACCCAGTACTTC. Translation gives CASSLGGAGETQYF. The chain has TRBV9 and TRBJ2-5; 7 nucleotides align to TRBD2. This CDR3 has 14 residues. CDR1 SGDLS and CDR2 YYNGEE come from the germline V gene. V trimming: 4 bases; J trimming: 4 bases; junction bases outside the gene matches: 7.

The V call is TRBV28, the J call TRBJ2-7, with TRBD1 as a possible D gene (6 bases). CDR1 is MDHEN, CDR2 SYDVKM, per germline. This CDR3 comprises 13 residues. The V and J ends lost 6 bases and 2 bases respectively, with 11 bases between them. Here the CDR3 reads CASSQTGTYEQYF. The CDR3 nucleotides read TGTGCCAGCAGCCAGACAGGTACCTACGAGCAGTACTTC.

The CDR3 bases are TGTGCCAGCGGGCCGGGACAGGGTCGAGAGACCCAGTACTTC. It codes for CASGPGQGRETQYF. The chain joins TRBV27 to TRBJ2-5; TRBD1 matches 9 bases. Germline CDR1 reads MNHEY; CDR2 reads SMNVEV (reference sequence). CDR3 length: 14 residues. Unmatched junction bases numbered 8, after V lost 8 bases and J lost 4 bases.

This sequence joins TRBV5-1 and TRBJ1-1; 8 bases are shared with TRBD1. This CDR3 spans 16 amino acids. The junction had 8 bases not matched to a gene; V was cut back by 4 bases and J by 0 bases. Germline assignment: CDR1 SGHRS and CDR2 YFSETQ. The CDR3, as DNA: TGCGCCAGCAGCCACGGACAGGGAGGAGTGAACACTGAAGCTTTCTTT. It specifies CASSHGQGGVNTEAFF.

V gene TRBV5-4 combines with J gene TRBJ1-2, with D possibly matching TRBD1 (5 bases). V was cut by 0 bases and J by 0 bases, with 9 bases left in between. The CDR3 runs to 15 residues. The germline V gene encodes CDR1 SGHNT and CDR2 YYREEE (reference sequence). CDR3: CASSLDRTTNYGYTF. For the CDR3, the DNA is TGTGCCAGCAGCTTGGACAGGACTACTAACTATGGCTACACCTTC.

J is TRBJ2-7 and V is TRBV28; D tentatively reads TRBD1 or TRBD2 (5 bases each). Germline V CDR1 and CDR2: MDHEN, SYDVKM. The V gene lost 1 base and the J gene lost 2 bases, with 18 bases spanning the gap. The CDR3 totals 17 residues. The CDR3 sequence: CASSLSPGPDYAYEQYF. The CDR3 DNA sequence: TGTGCCAGCAGTTTATCCCCGGGACCCGATTACGCCTACGAGCAGTACTTC.

The sample holds one count of this clone. The genes are TRBV28 and TRBJ2-7; D uncertain. The CDR3 has 14 amino acids. The germline gives CDR1 MDHEN, CDR2 SYDVKM. Trimming cost V 4 bases and J 0 bases, with 10 bases left between them. CDR3 DNA: TGTGCCAGCAGTTCCCTCCCGACCTCCTACGAGCAGTACTTC. Translating it yields CASSSLPTSYEQYF.

This clone was seen a single time. J is TRBJ1-1 and V is TRBV5-6; possible D gene TRBD1, 5 bases. Trimming removed 3 bases at V and 9 bases at J, with 15 bases between. Germline CDR1 reads SGHDT; CDR2 reads YYEEEE. CDR3 size: 13 residues. This CDR3 is CASSWGTAGQAFF. CDR3 in DNA: TGTGCCAGCAGCTGGGGGACGGCTGGTCAAGCTTTCTTT. The full variable domain, completed using reference TRBV5-6 and TRBJ1-1, is DAGVTQSPTHLIKTRGQQVTLRCSPKSGHDTVSWYQQALGQGPQFIFQYYEEEERQRGNFPDRFSGHQFPNYSSELNVNALLLGDSALYLCASSWGTAGQAFFGQGTRLTVV.

This clone is a singleton in its sample. The chain recombines TRBV28 with TRBJ2-3; 9 bases are shared with TRBD2. The CDR3 extends over 16 amino acids. With V trimmed by 6 bases and J by 2 bases, 9 bases remained unmatched. Germline-derived CDR1 and CDR2 are MDHEN and SYDVKM. CDR3: CASSRPAGGDTDTQYF. Here the CDR3 DNA reads TGTGCCAGCAGCCGCCCAGCGGGAGGCGACACAGATACGCAGTATTTT.

In DNA, the CDR3 is TGTGCCAGCAGCCCCGGGGACAGACTCTCCTACAATGAGCAGTTCTTC. Its protein is CASSPGDRLSYNEQFF. The V call is TRBV7-6, the J call TRBJ2-1; the match to TRBD1 covers 7 bases. Germline lookup yields CDR1 SGHVS and CDR2 FNYEAQ. The J segment lost 0 bases and the V segment lost 5 bases, leaving 7 bases of the junction unmatched. CDR3 length: 16 residues.

A single count supports this clone. Different DNA sequences within this sample yield the same CDR3. The gene calls are TRBV29-1 and TRBJ2-7; D might be TRBD1 (6 bases). This CDR3 has 11 amino acids. Per germline, CDR1 SQVTM and CDR2 ANQGSEA. V was cut by 6 bases and J by 1 base, with 7 bases left in between. The CDR3 sequence is CSVGGSYEQYF. The DNA for the CDR3 is TGCAGCGTAGGGGGATCCTACGAGCAGTACTTC.

The gene calls are TRBV29-1 and TRBJ2-3; 9 bases map to TRBD2. The germline V gene encodes CDR1 SQVTM and CDR2 ANQGSEA. V lost 7 bases to trimming and J lost 0 bases; unmatched junction nucleotides: 5. This CDR3 region has 14 residues. The CDR3 DNA reads as TGCAGCGCTGCTAGCGGGGACAGCACAGATACGCAGTATTTT. It specifies CSAASGDSTDTQYF.

This clone has only one observation. The chain is built from TRBV11-3 and TRBJ2-3; TRBD2 matches at 8 bases. Germline V gives CDR1 SGHNT, CDR2 YENEEA. Trimming cost V 0 bases and J 3 bases; bases outside gene matches: 14. The CDR3 contains 19 residues. Here the CDR3 DNA reads TGTGCCAGCAGCTTAGATCGTGGACCGGGAGGGCCCTCAACAGATACGCAGTATTTT. Translation gives CASSLDRGPGGPSTDTQYF.

The chain carries TRBV29-1 and TRBJ2-1, with D perhaps TRBD1 (6 bases). The CDR3 is made up of 13 amino acids. Deletions cut 7 bases from V and 4 bases from J, with 14 bases between. Germline loops: CDR1 SQVTM, CDR2 ANQGSEA. DNA for the CDR3: TGCAGCGGAGCAGGGGACACATACAATGAGCAGTTCTTC. It is translated as CSGAGDTYNEQFF.

The genes are TRBV27 and TRBJ2-2; no reliable D call. With 7 bases removed from V and 6 bases from J, the gap between germline ends came to 9 bases. CDR3 length: 12 amino acids. The germline gives CDR1 MNHEY, CDR2 SMNVEV (reference sequence). The DNA of the CDR3 is TGTGCCAGCAAGTTCGGACCCGGGGAGCTGTTTTTT. Amino acids: CASKFGPGELFF.

The CDR3 nucleotides are TGTGCCAGTAGCCACGGGGATAGCGGGAGAGCTTTCTACAATGAGCAGTTCTTC. Its protein product is CASSHGDSGRAFYNEQFF. The chain is built from TRBV19 and TRBJ2-1; TRBD2 agrees at 9 bases. Germline CDR1 and CDR2: LNHDA and SQIVND (reference sequence). V trimming: 6 bases; J trimming: 3 bases; junction bases outside the gene matches: 15. This CDR3 has 18 residues.

The chain joins TRBV6-1 to TRBJ2-7; D is unresolved. The CDR3 covers 14 residues. Germline-derived CDR1 and CDR2 are MNHNS and SASEGT. The V end lost 3 bases, the J end lost 2 bases, and 11 bases lay between the germline ends. The CDR3 region is CASSDAFSAYEQYF. For the CDR3, the DNA is TGTGCCAGCAGTGACGCTTTTAGTGCCTACGAGCAGTACTTC.